This TCR beta chain comes out of a study of T cell responses to AZD1222 COVID-19 vaccine. Generated by immunoSEQ multiplex PCR, the TCRdb table keeps only in-frame clones and is missing some. The data contain about 130,000 clones, about 90% of them singletons. Germline V CDR1 and CDR2: SQVTM, ANQGSEA. Trimming stripped 8 bases from V and 7 bases from J, with 11 bases between. CDR3 length equals 10 residues. The source of this sequence is an adult in good health. Sample: peripheral blood, taken on day 0 of AZD1222 vaccination. The chain carries TRBV29-1 and TRBJ1-1; tentative D call: TRBD1 (5 bases). The CDR3 bases are TGCAGCATCAGGGAATATGAAGCTTTCTTT. As protein: CSIREYEAFF.